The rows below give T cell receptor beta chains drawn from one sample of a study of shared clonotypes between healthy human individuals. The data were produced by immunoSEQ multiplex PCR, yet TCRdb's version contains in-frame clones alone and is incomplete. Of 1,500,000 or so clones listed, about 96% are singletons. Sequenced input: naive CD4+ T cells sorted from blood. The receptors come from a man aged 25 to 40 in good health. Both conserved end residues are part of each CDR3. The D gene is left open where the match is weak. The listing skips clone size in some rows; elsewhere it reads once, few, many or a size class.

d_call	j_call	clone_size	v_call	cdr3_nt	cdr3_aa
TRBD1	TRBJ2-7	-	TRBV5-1	TGCGCCAGCAGCAGCTTCTCCGGGACAGGGGGCGAGTGGGTGAGCTTC	CASSSFSGTGGEWVSF
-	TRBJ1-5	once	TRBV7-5	TGTGTCAGAAGCTTACCCCCAGGATCTAGCAATCAGCCCCAGCATTTT	CVRSLPPGSSNQPQHF
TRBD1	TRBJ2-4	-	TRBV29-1	TGCAGCGTCCGGGACAGGGGTCCAATTCAGTACTTC	CSVRDRGPIQYF
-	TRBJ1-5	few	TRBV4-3	TGCGCCAGCAGCCAGAATCGGGACCAGCCCCAGCATTTT	CASSQNRDQPQHF
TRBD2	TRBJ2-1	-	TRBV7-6	TGTGCCAGCAGCCCGATATCTAGCGGGAGGGCCAATGAGCAGTTCTTC	CASSPISSGRANEQFF
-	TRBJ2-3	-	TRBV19	TGTGCCAGTAGTAACTGGTGGGTAACAGATACGCAGTATTTT	CASSNWWVTDTQYF
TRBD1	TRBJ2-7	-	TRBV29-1	TGCAGCGTTGACATCAGGGGGTCTGCCTACGAGCAGTACTTC	CSVDIRGSAYEQYF
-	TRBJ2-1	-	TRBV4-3	TGCGCCAGCAGCCAAGCTCCTAATGGGGGCTACTCCTACAATGAGCAGTTCTTC	CASSQAPNGGYSYNEQFF
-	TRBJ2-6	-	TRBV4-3	TGCGCCAGCAGCCAAGACCCGCCCCGGGGGACTGGGGCCAACGTCCTGACTTTC	CASSQDPPRGTGANVLTF
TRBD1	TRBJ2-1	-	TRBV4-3	TGCGCCAGCAGCCTAGAGACTGGACAGGGAACCAATGAGCAGTTCTTC	CASSLETGQGTNEQFF